This entry describes one T cell receptor beta chain. V gave up 0 bases and J gave up 6 bases, with 11 bases separating them. The CDR3 loop spans 13 amino acids. CDR1 is GTSNPN and CDR2 is SVGIG in the germline V gene (reference sequence). Patients at the Seattle site were enrolled during active infection and followed longitudinally. Original data processing: How many nucleated cells were present was estimated from reference gene primer amplification. This table comes from immunoSEQ multiplex PCR, and its TCRdb copy is limited to in-frame clones, with some not included. V, J and clone size were drawn from that table, and D and trimming were deduced from the DNA. Of about 370,000 clones in the sample, approximately 87% were seen once. The data are from a study of blood T cell repertoires in COVID-19. Across the whole study: Specimens from acute and convalescent COVID-19 originated in the United States, Italy and Spain. The analysed material was cDNA or gDNA that came from T cells, B-cell-depleted T cells, or PBMCs.

The source material was peripheral blood. This chain links TRBV30 with TRBJ1-1; no firm D call. This TCR derives from a woman younger than 45 with COVID-19, enrolled during active disease. Here the CDR3 DNA reads TGTGCCTGGAGTGTCGGTCAGGCCGCTGAAGCTTTCTTT. It codes for CAWSVGQAAEAFF.